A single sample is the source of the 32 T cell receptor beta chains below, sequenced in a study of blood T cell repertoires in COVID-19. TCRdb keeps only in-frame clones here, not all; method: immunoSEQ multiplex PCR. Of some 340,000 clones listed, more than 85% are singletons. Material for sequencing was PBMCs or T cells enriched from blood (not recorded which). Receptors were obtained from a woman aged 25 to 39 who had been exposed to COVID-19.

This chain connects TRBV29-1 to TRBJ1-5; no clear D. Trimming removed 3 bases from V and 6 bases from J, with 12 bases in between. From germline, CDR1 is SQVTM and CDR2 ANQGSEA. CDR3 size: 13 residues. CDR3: CSVEGWGGQPQHF. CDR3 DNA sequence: TGCAGCGTTGAGGGGTGGGGAGGTCAGCCCCAGCATTTT.

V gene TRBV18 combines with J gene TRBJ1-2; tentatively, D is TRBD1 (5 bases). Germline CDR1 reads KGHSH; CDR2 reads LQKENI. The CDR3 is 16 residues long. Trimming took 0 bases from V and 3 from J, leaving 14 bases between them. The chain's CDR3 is CASSPPGGRADYGYTF. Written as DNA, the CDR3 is TGTGCCAGCTCACCACCGGGTGGCAGGGCGGACTATGGCTACACCTTC.

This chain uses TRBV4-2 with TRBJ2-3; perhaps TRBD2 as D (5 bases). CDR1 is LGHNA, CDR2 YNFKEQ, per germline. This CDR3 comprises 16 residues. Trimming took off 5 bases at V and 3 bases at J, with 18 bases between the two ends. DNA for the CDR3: TGTGCCAGCAGCTTCGGGTCATACCGGGAAACAGATACGCAGTATTTT. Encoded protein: CASSFGSYRETDTQYF.

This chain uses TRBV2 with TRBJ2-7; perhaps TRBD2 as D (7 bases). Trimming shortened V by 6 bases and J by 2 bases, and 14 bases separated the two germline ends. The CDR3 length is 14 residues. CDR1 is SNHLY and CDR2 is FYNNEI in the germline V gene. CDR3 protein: CASSPGEGTYEQYF. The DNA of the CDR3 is TGTGCCAGCAGCCCAGGGGAGGGTACCTACGAGCAGTACTTC.

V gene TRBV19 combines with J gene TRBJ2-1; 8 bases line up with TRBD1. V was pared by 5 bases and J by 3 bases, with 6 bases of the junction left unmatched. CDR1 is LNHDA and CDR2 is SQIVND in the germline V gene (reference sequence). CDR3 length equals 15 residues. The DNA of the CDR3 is TGTGCCAGTAGTGCCACAGGGGGAGGCTACAATGAGCAGTTCTTC. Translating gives CASSATGGGYNEQFF.

CDR3 sequence: CASSARQGGYTF. CDR3 nucleotides: TGTGCCAGTAGTGCCCGACAGGGCGGCTACACCTTC. The chain combines TRBV19 with TRBJ1-2; the match to TRBD1 covers 7 bases. CDR3 length: 12 residues. V trimming: 5 bases; J trimming: 8 bases; junction bases outside the gene matches: 5. Germline V gives CDR1 LNHDA, CDR2 SQIVND (reference sequence).

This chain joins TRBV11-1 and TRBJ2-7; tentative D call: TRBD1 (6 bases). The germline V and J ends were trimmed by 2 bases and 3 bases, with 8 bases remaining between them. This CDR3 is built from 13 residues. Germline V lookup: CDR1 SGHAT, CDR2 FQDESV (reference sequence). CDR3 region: CASSLRDNYEQYF. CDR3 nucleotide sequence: TGTGCCAGCAGCTTAAGGGACAACTACGAGCAGTACTTC.

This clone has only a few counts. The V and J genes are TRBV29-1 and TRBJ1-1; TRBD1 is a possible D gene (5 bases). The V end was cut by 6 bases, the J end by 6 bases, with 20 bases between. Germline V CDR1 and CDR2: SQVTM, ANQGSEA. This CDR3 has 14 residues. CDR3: CSVGGGGMSAEAFF. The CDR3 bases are TGCAGCGTCGGCGGGGGGGGAATGAGCGCTGAAGCTTTCTTT.

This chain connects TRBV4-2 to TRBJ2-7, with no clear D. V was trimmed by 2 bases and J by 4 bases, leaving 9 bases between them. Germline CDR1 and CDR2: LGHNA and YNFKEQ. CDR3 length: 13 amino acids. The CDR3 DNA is TGTGCCAGCAGCCAATCCCCTCTTTACGAGCAGTACTTC. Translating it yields CASSQSPLYEQYF.

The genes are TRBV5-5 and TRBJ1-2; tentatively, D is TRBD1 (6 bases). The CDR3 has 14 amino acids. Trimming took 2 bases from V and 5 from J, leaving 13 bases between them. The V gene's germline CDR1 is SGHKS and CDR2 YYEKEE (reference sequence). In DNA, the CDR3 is TGTGCCAGCAGCTTCTCGAGGGGGGGTTATGGCTACACCTTC. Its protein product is CASSFSRGGYGYTF.

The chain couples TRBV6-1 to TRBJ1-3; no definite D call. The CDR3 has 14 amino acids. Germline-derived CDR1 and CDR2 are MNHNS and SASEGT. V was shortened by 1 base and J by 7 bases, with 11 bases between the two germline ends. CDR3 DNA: TGTGCCAGCAGTGAAGGAACAACCCTCAACACCATATATTTT. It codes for CASSEGTTLNTIYF.

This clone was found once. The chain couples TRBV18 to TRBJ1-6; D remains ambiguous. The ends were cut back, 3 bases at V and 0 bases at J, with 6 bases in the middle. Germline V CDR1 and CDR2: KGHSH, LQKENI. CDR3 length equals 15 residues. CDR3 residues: CASSPGSSYNSPLHF. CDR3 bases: TGTGCCAGCTCACCCGGGAGCTCCTATAATTCACCCCTCCACTTT.

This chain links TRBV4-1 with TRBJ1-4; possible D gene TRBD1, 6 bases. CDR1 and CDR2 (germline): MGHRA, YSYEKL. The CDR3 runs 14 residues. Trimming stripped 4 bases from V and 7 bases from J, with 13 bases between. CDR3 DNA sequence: TGCGCCAGCAGCCCCCGGGGGGCAACTGAAAAACTGTTTTTT. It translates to CASSPRGATEKLFF.

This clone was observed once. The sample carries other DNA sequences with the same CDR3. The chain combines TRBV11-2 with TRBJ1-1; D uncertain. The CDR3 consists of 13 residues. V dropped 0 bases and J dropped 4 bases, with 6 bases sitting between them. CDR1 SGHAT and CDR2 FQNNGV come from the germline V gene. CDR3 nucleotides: TGTGCCAGCAGCTTAGATCTCGGCACTGAAGCTTTCTTT. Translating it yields CASSLDLGTEAFF.

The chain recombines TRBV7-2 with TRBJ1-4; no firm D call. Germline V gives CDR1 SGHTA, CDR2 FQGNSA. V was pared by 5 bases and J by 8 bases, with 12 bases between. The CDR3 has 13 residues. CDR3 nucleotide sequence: TGTGCCAGCAGCCCACGACACGGCGAAAAACTGTTTTTT. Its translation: CASSPRHGEKLFF.

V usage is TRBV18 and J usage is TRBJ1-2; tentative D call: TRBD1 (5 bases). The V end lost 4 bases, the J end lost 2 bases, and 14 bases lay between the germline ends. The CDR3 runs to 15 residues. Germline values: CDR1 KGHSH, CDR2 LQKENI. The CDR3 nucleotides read TGTGCCAGCTCACATACAGCGCAGGGAAACTATGGCTACACCTTC. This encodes CASSHTAQGNYGYTF.

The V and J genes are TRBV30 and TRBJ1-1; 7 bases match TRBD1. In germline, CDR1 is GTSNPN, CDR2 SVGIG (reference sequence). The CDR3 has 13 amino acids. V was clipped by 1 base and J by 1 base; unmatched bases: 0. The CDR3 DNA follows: TGTGCCTGGAGTGGGGACAGGAACACTGAAGCTTTCTTT. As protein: CAWSGDRNTEAFF.

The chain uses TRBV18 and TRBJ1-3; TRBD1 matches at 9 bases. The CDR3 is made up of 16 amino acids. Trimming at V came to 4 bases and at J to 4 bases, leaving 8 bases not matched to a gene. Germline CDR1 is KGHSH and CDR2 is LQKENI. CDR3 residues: CASSQTGTGRGNTIYF. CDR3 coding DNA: TGTGCCAGCTCACAAACCGGGACAGGGCGCGGAAACACCATATATTTT.

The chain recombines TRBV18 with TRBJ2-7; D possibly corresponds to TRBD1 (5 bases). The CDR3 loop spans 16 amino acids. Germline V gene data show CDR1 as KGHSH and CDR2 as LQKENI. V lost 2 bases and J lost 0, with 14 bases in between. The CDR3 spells CASSPGASYSSYEQYF. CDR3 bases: TGTGCCAGCTCACCAGGGGCTAGTTACAGCTCCTACGAGCAGTACTTC. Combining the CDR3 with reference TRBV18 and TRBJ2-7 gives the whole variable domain NAGVMQNPRHLVRRRGQEARLRCSPMKGHSHVYWYRQLPEEGLKFMVYLQKENIIDESGMPKERFSAEFPKEGPSILRIQQVVRGDSAAYFCASSPGASYSSYEQYFGPGTRLTVT.

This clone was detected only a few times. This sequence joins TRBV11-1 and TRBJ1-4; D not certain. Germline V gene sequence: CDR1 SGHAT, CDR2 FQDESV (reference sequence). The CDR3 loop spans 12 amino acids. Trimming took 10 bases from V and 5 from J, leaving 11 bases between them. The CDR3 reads CAISGTNEKLFF. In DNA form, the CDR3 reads TGTGCCATCAGTGGTACAAATGAAAAACTGTTTTTT.

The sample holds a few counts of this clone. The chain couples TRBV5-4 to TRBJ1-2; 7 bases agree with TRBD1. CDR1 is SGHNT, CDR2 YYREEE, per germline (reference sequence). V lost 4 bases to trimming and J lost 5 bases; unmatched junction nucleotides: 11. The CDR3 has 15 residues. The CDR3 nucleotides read TGTGCCAGCAGCCGAAATCTCGGGACAGAATATGGCTACACCTTC. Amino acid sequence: CASSRNLGTEYGYTF.

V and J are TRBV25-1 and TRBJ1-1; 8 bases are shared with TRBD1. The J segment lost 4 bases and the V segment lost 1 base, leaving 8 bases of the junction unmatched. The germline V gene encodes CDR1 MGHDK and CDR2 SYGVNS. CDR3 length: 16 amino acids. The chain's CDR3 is CASSESQGAGGTEAFF. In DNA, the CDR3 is TGTGCCAGCAGTGAATCCCAGGGGGCGGGTGGCACTGAAGCTTTCTTT.

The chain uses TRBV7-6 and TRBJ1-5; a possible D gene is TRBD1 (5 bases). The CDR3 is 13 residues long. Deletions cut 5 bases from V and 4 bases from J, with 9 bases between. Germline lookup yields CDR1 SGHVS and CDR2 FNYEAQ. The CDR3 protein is CASSPAGNQPQHF. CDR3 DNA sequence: TGTGCCAGCAGCCCGGCAGGGAATCAGCCCCAGCATTTT.

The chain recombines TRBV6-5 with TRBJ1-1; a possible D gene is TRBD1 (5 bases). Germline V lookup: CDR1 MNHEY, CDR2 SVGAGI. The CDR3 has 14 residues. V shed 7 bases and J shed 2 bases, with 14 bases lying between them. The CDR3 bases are TGTGCCAGCACCCTGAGGCGGACAAACACTGAAGCTTTCTTT. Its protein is CASTLRRTNTEAFF.

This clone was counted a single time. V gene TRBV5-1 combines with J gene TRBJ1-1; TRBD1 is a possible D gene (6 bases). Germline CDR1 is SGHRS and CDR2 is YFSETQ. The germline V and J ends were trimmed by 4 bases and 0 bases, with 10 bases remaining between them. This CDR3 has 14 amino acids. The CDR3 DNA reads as TGCGCCAGCAGCCAGGGACATCTGAACACTGAAGCTTTCTTT. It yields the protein CASSQGHLNTEAFF.

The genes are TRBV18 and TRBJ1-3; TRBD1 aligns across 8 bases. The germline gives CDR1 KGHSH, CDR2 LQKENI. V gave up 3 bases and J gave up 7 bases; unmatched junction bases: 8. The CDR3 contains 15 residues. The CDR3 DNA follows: TGTGCCAGCTCACCGCCGGGGGACAGGTATAACACCATATATTTT. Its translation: CASSPPGDRYNTIYF. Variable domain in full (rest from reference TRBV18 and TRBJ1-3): NAGVMQNPRHLVRRRGQEARLRCSPMKGHSHVYWYRQLPEEGLKFMVYLQKENIIDESGMPKERFSAEFPKEGPSILRIQQVVRGDSAAYFCASSPPGDRYNTIYFGEGSWLTVV.

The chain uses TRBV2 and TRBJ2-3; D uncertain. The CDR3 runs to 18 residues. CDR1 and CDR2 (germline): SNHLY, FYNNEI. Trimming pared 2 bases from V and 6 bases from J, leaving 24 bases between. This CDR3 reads CASSETAAGRIYEDTQYF. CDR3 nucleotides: TGTGCCAGCAGTGAAACCGCCGCAGGCAGGATATATGAGGATACGCAGTATTTT.

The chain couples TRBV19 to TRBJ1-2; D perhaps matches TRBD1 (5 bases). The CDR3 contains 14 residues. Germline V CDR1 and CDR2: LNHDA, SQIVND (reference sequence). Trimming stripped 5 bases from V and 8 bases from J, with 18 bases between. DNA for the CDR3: TGTGCCAGTAGTCCCGAGGGACGGGCGGGGGGCTACACCTTC. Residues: CASSPEGRAGGYTF. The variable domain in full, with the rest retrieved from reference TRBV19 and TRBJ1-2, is DGGITQSPKYLFRKEGQNVTLSCEQNLNHDAMYWYRQDPGQGLRLIYYSQIVNDFQKGDIAEGYSVSREKKESFPLTVTSAQKNPTAFYLCASSPEGRAGGYTFGSGTRLTVV.

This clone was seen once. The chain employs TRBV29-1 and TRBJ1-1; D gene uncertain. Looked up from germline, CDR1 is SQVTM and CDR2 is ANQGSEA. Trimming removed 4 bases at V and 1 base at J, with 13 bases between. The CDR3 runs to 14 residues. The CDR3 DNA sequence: TGCAGCGTTGCCGGCAGACAAGGGAACACTGAAGCTTTCTTT. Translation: CSVAGRQGNTEAFF. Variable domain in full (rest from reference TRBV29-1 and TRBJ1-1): SAVISQKPSRDICQRGTSLTIQCQVDSQVTMMFWYRQQPGQSLTLIATANQGSEATYESGFVIDKFPISRPNLTFSTLTVSNMSPEDSSIYLCSVAGRQGNTEAFFGQGTRLTVV.

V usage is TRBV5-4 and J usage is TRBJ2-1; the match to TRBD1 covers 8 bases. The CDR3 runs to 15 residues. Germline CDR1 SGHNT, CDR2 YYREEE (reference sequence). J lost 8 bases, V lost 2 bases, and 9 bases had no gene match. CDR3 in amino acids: CASSFRGRALDEQFF. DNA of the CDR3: TGTGCCAGCAGCTTCAGGGGGCGTGCTCTAGATGAGCAGTTCTTC.

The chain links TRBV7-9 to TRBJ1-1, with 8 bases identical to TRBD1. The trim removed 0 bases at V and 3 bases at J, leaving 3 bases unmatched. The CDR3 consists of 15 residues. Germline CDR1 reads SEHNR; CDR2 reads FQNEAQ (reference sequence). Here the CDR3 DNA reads TGTGCCAGCAGCTTAGCCAGGGGGCAAGACACTGAAGCTTTCTTT. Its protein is CASSLARGQDTEAFF.

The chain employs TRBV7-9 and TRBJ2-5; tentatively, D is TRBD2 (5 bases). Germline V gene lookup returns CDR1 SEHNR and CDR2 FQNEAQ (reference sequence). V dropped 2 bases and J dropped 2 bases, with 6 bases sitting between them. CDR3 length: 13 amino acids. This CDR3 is CASSLTRQETQYF. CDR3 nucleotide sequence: TGTGCCAGCAGCTTAACTAGACAAGAGACCCAGTACTTC.